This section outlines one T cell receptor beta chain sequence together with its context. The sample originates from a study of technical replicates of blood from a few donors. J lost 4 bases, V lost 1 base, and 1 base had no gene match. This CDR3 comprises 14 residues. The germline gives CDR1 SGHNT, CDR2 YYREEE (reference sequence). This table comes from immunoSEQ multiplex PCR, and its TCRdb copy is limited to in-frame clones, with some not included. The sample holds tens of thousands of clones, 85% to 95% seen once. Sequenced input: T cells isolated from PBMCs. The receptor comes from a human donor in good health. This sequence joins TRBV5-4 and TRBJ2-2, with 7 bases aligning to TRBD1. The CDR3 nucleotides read TGTGCCAGCAGCTTGTGGGACAGCACCGGGGAGCTGTTTTTT. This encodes CASSLWDSTGELFF.